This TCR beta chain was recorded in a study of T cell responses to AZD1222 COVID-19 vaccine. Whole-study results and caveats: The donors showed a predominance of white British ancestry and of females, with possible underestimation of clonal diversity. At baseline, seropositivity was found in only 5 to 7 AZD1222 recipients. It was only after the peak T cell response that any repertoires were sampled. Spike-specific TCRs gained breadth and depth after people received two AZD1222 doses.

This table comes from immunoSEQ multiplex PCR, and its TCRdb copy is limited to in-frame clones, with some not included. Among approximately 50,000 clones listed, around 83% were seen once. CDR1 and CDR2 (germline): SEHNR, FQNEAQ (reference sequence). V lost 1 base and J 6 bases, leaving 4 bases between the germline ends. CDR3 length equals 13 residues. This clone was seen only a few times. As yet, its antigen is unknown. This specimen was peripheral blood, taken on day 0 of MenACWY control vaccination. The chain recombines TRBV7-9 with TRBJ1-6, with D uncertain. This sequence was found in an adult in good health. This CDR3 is CASSLDSNSPLHF. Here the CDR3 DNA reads TGTGCCAGCAGCTTAGACAGTAATTCACCCCTCCACTTT.